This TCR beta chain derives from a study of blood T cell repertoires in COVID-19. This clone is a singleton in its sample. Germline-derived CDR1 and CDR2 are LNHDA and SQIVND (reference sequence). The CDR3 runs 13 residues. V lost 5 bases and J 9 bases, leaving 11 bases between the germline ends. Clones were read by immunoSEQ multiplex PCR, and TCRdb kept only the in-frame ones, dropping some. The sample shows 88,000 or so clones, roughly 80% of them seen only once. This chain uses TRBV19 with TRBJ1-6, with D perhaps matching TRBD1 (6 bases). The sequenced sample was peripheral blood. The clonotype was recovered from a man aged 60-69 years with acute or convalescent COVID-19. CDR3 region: CASSADRISPLHF. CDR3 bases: TGTGCCAGTAGTGCCGACAGGATTTCACCCCTCCACTTT.